The 25 T cell receptor beta chains below come from one sample, sequenced in a study of T cells in Graves' hyperthyroidism and ophthalmopathy. Amplification targeted TCR beta CDR3 regions from RNA transcripts. The HTBI primer set drove a first-round RT-PCR of the TCR CDR3. Each CDR3 protein is one row after TCRdb ran MiXCR on the multiplex PCR reads. The table lists approximately 400,000 distinct CDR3 sequences, over 11% of them singletons. The sample was blood. These TCRs come from a woman aged 60-70 years with Graves' hyperthyroidism.

This clonotype turned up a few times. The rearrangement uses TRBV27 and TRBJ2-5; 9 nucleotides line up with TRBD1. The CDR3 sequence is 15 residues long. Germline CDR1 and CDR2: MNHEY and SMNVEV (reference sequence). Unmatched junction bases numbered 9, after V lost 4 bases and J lost 6 bases. CDR3 DNA: TGTGCCAGCAGTTCCCCGGACAGGGGCGGGAAGACCCAGTACTTC. This gives the protein CASSSPDRGGKTQYF.

This clonotype was observed many times. This chain uses TRBV24-1 with TRBJ2-1; D could derive from TRBD1 or TRBD2 (5 bases each). CDR1 is KGHDR and CDR2 is SFDVKD in the germline V gene. There are 17 residues in the CDR3. Between the trimmed V and J ends, which lost 4 bases and 0 bases, there was a span of 15 bases. The CDR3 region has the DNA TGTGCCACCAGTGACTCGGGACCCCGCTACTCCTACAATGAGCAGTTCTTC. It translates to CATSDSGPRYSYNEQFF.

This chain joins TRBV3-1 and TRBJ2-7; 11 positions agree with TRBD2. The J segment lost 6 bases and the V segment lost 1 base, leaving 11 bases of the junction unmatched. The CDR3 runs to 17 residues. The germline V gene has CDR1 LGHDT and CDR2 YNNKEL (reference sequence). The CDR3 DNA is TGTGCCAGCAGCCAAGTTCTAGCGGGAGGATATAAGGGCGAGCAGTACTTC. This gives the protein CASSQVLAGGYKGEQYF.

In this sample, this clonotype turned up a few times. The gene calls are TRBV20-1 and TRBJ1-5, with D perhaps TRBD1 (6 bases). Germline CDR1 and CDR2: DFQATT and SNEGSKA (reference sequence). Between the trimmed V and J ends, which lost 5 bases and 2 bases, there was a span of 16 bases. The CDR3 loop spans 15 amino acids. CDR3 DNA: TGCAGTGCTCAACCTCCGGGGGGCGGCAATCAGCCCCAGCATTTT. It yields the protein CSAQPPGGGNQPQHF.

This clonotype was seen at least ten times. V and J are TRBV28 and TRBJ2-1; D remains unclear. CDR3 length equals 14 residues. Germline V lookup: CDR1 MDHEN, CDR2 SYDVKM. The V end was cut by 5 bases, the J end by 5 bases, with 13 bases between. The CDR3: CASSARVSDNEQFF. The CDR3 nucleotides read TGTGCCAGCAGTGCTAGGGTCTCGGACAATGAGCAGTTCTTC. Supplemented by reference TRBV28 and TRBJ2-1, the full variable domain reads DVKVTQSSRYLVKRTGEKVFLECVQDMDHENMFWYRQDPGLGLRLIYFSYDVKMKEKGDIPEGYSVSREKKERFSLILESASTNQTSMYLCASSARVSDNEQFFGPGTRLTVL.

This clonotype came up many times. V is TRBV5-1 and J is TRBJ2-3; 8 bases map to TRBD1. The V gene's germline CDR1 is SGHRS and CDR2 YFSETQ. The CDR3 is 13 residues long. Germline trimming cut 4 bases from V and 6 bases from J; bases unmatched to any gene: 4. The CDR3 bases are TGCGCCAGCAGCCCGCAGGGGGCGGATACGCAGTATTTT. Amino acids: CASSPQGADTQYF.

This clonotype was counted between two and nine times. The chain links TRBV7-8 to TRBJ1-5; D not resolved. With 3 bases removed from V and 5 bases from J, the gap between germline ends came to 11 bases. The germline CDR1 and CDR2 sequences are SGHVS and FQNEAQ. This CDR3 is 14 amino acids long. Here the CDR3 reads CASSFLGVDQPQHF. The CDR3, as DNA: TGTGCCAGCAGCTTTTTGGGAGTGGATCAGCCCCAGCATTTT.

The table lists this clonotype with many counts. The chain combines TRBV11-2 with TRBJ2-7, with unresolved D. V lost 3 bases to trimming and J lost 4 bases, with 13 bases between them. Per germline, CDR1 SGHAT and CDR2 FQNNGV. This CDR3 region has 14 residues. As DNA, the CDR3 is TGTGCCAGCAGCTTCACGACAAGACCTTACGAGCAGTACTTC. Its protein is CASSFTTRPYEQYF. Supplemented by reference TRBV11-2 and TRBJ2-7, the full variable domain reads EAGVAQSPRYKIIEKRQSVAFWCNPISGHATLYWYQQILGQGPKLLIQFQNNGVVDDSQLPKDRFSAERLKGVDSTLKIQPAKLEDSAVYLCASSFTTRPYEQYFGPGTRLTVT.

At least ten counts were recorded for this clonotype. CDR3 loop: CASSLGTTSDTQYF. The CDR3 bases are TGTGCCAGCAGTTTGGGGACTACATCAGATACGCAGTATTTT. V and J are TRBV12-3 or TRBV12-4 and TRBJ2-3, with 7 bases fitting TRBD2. V was clipped by 3 bases and J by 4 bases; unmatched bases: 4. The CDR3 consists of 14 residues.

The genes are TRBV19 and TRBJ2-4; 11 bases line up with TRBD1. The CDR3 length is 17 residues. V lost 3 bases and J lost 4; bases outside the gene matches: 8. From germline, CDR1 is LNHDA and CDR2 SQIVND (reference sequence). The CDR3 region has the DNA TGTGCCAGTAGTATGCGGGGGACAGGGGGATCTAAAAACATTCAGTACTTC. Amino acid sequence: CASSMRGTGGSKNIQYF.

This clonotype occurred many times. The chain links TRBV29-1 to TRBJ1-1, with D uncertain. V was trimmed by 7 bases and J by 0 bases, leaving 18 bases between them. Germline V gene data show CDR1 as SQVTM and CDR2 as ANQGSEA. There are 15 residues in the CDR3. The CDR3 region is CSATGPLTMNTEAFF. The CDR3 bases are TGCAGCGCCACCGGGCCCTTAACAATGAACACTGAAGCTTTCTTT.

This sequence joins TRBV28 and TRBJ2-7, with TRBD1 matching over 10 bases. The CDR3 length is 14 residues. The J segment lost 6 bases and the V segment lost 7 bases, leaving 9 bases of the junction unmatched. The germline gives CDR1 MDHEN, CDR2 SYDVKM. This chain's CDR3 is CASTPTRTGGEQYF. Here the CDR3 DNA reads TGTGCCAGCACCCCGACCAGGACAGGGGGCGAGCAGTACTTC.

This clonotype has at least ten counts. This chain uses TRBV7-9 with TRBJ2-7, with 7 nucleotides matching TRBD2. This CDR3 is 17 amino acids long. CDR1 is SEHNR, CDR2 FQNEAQ, per germline (reference sequence). V was pared by 2 bases and J by 2 bases, with 12 bases of the junction left unmatched. The chain's CDR3 is CASSLILSAGATYEQYF. CDR3 DNA sequence: TGTGCCAGCAGCTTAATCTTGTCCGCGGGAGCCACCTACGAGCAGTACTTC. The full variable domain, in which reference TRBV7-9 and TRBJ2-7 provide the parts outside the CDR3, is DTGVSQNPRHKITKRGQNVTFRCDPISEHNRLYWYRQTLGQGPEFLTYFQNEAQLEKSRLLSDRFSAERPKGSFSTLEIQRTEQGDSAMYLCASSLILSAGATYEQYFGPGTRLTVT.

This sequence joins TRBV3-1 and TRBJ1-2; TRBD1 matches 7 bases. This CDR3 is built from 16 residues. J was trimmed by 3 bases and V by 1 base; bases with no gene match: 8. Looked up from germline, CDR1 is LGHDT and CDR2 is YNNKEL (reference sequence). The CDR3 coding sequence is TGTGCCAGCAGCCAAGTATTCGGACAGGTCCACTATGGCTACACCTTC. It translates to CASSQVFGQVHYGYTF.

This clonotype was counted a few times. The chain combines TRBV28 with TRBJ1-1, with D perhaps matching TRBD1 (5 bases). The CDR3 runs 15 residues. Between the trimmed V and J ends, which lost 5 bases and 0 bases, there was a span of 13 bases. The V gene's germline CDR1 is MDHEN and CDR2 SYDVKM. CDR3 nucleotide sequence: TGTGCCAGCAGTCCCCTGCAGGGTATGAACACTGAAGCTTTCTTT. It codes for CASSPLQGMNTEAFF.

The genes are TRBV27 and TRBJ2-1; D possibly corresponds to TRBD2 (7 bases). The V end was cut by 7 bases, the J end by 8 bases, with 18 bases between. Germline V lookup: CDR1 MNHEY, CDR2 SMNVEV (reference sequence). CDR3 length equals 14 residues. Here the CDR3 DNA reads TGTGCCAGCATTAACGGACGAGGGGGGGATGAGCAGTTCTTC. Its protein is CASINGRGGDEQFF.

This chain connects TRBV5-1 to TRBJ1-1, with D unclear. The V end was cut by 4 bases, the J end by 3 bases, with 13 bases between. The CDR3 loop spans 14 amino acids. The germline V gene has CDR1 SGHRS and CDR2 YFSETQ. The CDR3 is CASSLSQDYTEAFF. In nucleotides, the CDR3 is TGCGCCAGCAGCCTGTCGCAGGACTACACTGAAGCTTTCTTT.

This clonotype came up many times. The chain has TRBV2 and TRBJ2-1, with TRBD2 as a possible D gene (6 bases). Germline lookup yields CDR1 SNHLY and CDR2 FYNNEI. V shed 11 bases and J shed 3 bases, with 11 bases lying between them. The CDR3 is 12 residues long. CDR3 nucleotide sequence: TGTGCCGGACCTAGCGACTACAATGAGCAGTTCTTC. Protein sequence: CAGPSDYNEQFF.

This clonotype has at least ten counts. The rearrangement uses TRBV7-9 and TRBJ1-2; the D gene is possibly TRBD1 (5 bases). In germline, CDR1 is SEHNR, CDR2 FQNEAQ (reference sequence). Between the trimmed V and J ends, which lost 1 base and 5 bases, there was a span of 14 bases. CDR3 size: 15 residues. DNA of the CDR3: TGTGCCAGCAGCTTAGGGGGCCGGGCGAAGTATGGCTACACCTTC. Encoded protein: CASSLGGRAKYGYTF.

This clonotype was counted ten times or more. The rearrangement uses TRBV12-3 or TRBV12-4 and TRBJ1-2; D unresolved. This CDR3 region has 12 residues. CDR3 in DNA: TGTGCGAGTTTTTTGGGTTACTATGGCTACACCTTC. Protein: CASFLGYYGYTF.

This clonotype came up many times. The CDR3: CASSLKQAGGPYTQYF. Here the CDR3 DNA reads TGTGCCAGCAGCCTCAAACAAGCGGGAGGGCCGTATACGCAGTATTTT. V and J are TRBV7-9 and TRBJ2-3; 10 nucleotides agree with TRBD2. V lost 5 bases to trimming and J lost 7 bases; unmatched junction nucleotides: 12. Germline values: CDR1 SEHNR, CDR2 FQNEAQ (reference sequence). The CDR3 runs 16 residues.

This clonotype was detected ten times or more. The chain carries TRBV12-3 or TRBV12-4 and TRBJ1-2; D call uncertain. This CDR3 spans 12 amino acids. V lost 5 bases and J 4 bases, leaving 8 bases between the germline ends. The chain's CDR3 is CASSPTVYGYTF. DNA for the CDR3: TGTGCCAGCAGTCCAACAGTCTATGGCTACACCTTC.

The J gene is TRBJ2-7, the V gene TRBV18; 9 bases are a match to TRBD1. Losses at the gene ends were 5 bases for V and 2 bases for J; bases not matched to a gene: 7. Per germline, CDR1 KGHSH and CDR2 LQKENI. CDR3 length: 15 amino acids. The CDR3 region is CASSAGQGDTYEQYF. The CDR3 bases are TGTGCCAGCTCAGCGGGACAGGGAGATACCTACGAGCAGTACTTC.

This clonotype came up many times. CDR3 DNA: TGTGCCAGCAGCTTTGGGACAGGGGAGATTGAAGCTTTCTTT. It yields the protein CASSFGTGEIEAFF. The chain combines TRBV5-5 with TRBJ1-1; 10 bases agree with TRBD1. This CDR3 is built from 14 residues. V lost 2 bases, J lost 7 bases, and 5 bases stayed unmatched. Germline lookup yields CDR1 SGHKS and CDR2 YYEKEE (reference sequence).

This clonotype was observed a few times. This sequence joins TRBV5-1 and TRBJ2-7; D may be TRBD1 (6 bases). The CDR3 has 13 residues. CDR1 and CDR2 (germline): SGHRS, YFSETQ. V lost 2 bases and J 4 bases, leaving 10 bases between the germline ends. The CDR3 coding sequence is TGCGCCAGCAGCTTCTTACAGGGATACGAGCAGTACTTC. Protein sequence: CASSFLQGYEQYF.